Each of the 10 T cell receptor beta chains below was sequenced from the same sample in a study of T cell changes during pregnancy in multiple sclerosis. TCRdb's table, derived via immunoSEQ multiplex PCR, lists solely in-frame clones and lacks some. The sample includes around 33,000 clones, 85% to 90% of them seen just once. The sequencing used CD8+ T cells from peripheral blood mononuclear cells, collected before pregnancy. The origin of the receptors is a female donor with multiple sclerosis, enrolled in a pregnancy study.

The chain links TRBV6-1 to TRBJ2-1, with 12 nucleotides matching TRBD2. V dropped 3 bases and J dropped 6; count of bases not matched to a gene: 3. The CDR3 extends over 15 amino acids. Looked up from germline, CDR1 is MNHNS and CDR2 is SASEGT. The CDR3 sequence: CASSDSSGGANEQFF. The CDR3 nucleotides read TGTGCCAGCAGTGACTCTAGCGGGGGGGCCAATGAGCAGTTCTTC.

The chain has TRBV4-1 and TRBJ1-2, with D perhaps TRBD1 (5 bases). V was cut by 0 bases and J by 2 bases, with 10 bases left in between. Germline CDR1 MGHRA, CDR2 YSYEKL. The CDR3 length is 15 residues. The CDR3 protein is CASSQEVGQNYGYTF. The CDR3, as DNA: TGCGCCAGCAGCCAAGAGGTAGGACAAAACTATGGCTACACCTTC.

The chain combines TRBV7-9 with TRBJ2-2; no firm D call. This CDR3 is built from 15 residues. Germline V gives CDR1 SEHNR, CDR2 FQNEAQ (reference sequence). V shed 1 base and J shed 6 bases, with 12 bases lying between them. This chain's CDR3 is CASSLVTQRSGELFF. For the CDR3, the DNA is TGTGCCAGCAGCTTAGTCACTCAACGGTCCGGGGAGCTGTTTTTT.

The chain employs TRBV11-3 and TRBJ2-7; 7 bases are a match to TRBD1. Per the germline V gene, CDR1 is SGHNT and CDR2 is YENEEA. CDR3 length equals 14 residues. V shed 4 bases and J 2 bases; nucleotides not matched to a gene: 5. CDR3 loop: CASSSGTATYEQYF. CDR3 bases: TGTGCCAGCAGCTCCGGGACAGCCACCTACGAGCAGTACTTC.

This chain uses TRBV19 with TRBJ2-1; 7 bases line up with TRBD1. Unmatched junction bases numbered 6, after V lost 3 bases and J lost 10 bases. The CDR3 has 13 amino acids. Germline V gene sequence: CDR1 LNHDA, CDR2 SQIVND (reference sequence). In DNA form, the CDR3 reads TGTGCCAGTAGTATGGGGACAGCCGGGGAGCAGTTCTTC. Translating it yields CASSMGTAGEQFF.

The chain carries TRBV27 and TRBJ1-6; D is possibly TRBD1 (6 bases). This CDR3 is 14 amino acids long. Germline V gives CDR1 MNHEY, CDR2 SMNVEV (reference sequence). Trimming pared 5 bases from V and 8 bases from J, leaving 13 bases between. This chain's CDR3 is CASSMDRRDSPLHF. CDR3 nucleotides: TGTGCCAGCAGTATGGACAGACGAGATTCACCCCTCCACTTT.

V is TRBV11-1 and J is TRBJ2-3; D remains unclear. CDR3 length: 16 amino acids. Per the germline V gene, CDR1 is SGHAT and CDR2 is FQDESV (reference sequence). V shed 4 bases and J shed 0 bases, with 14 bases lying between them. In DNA form, the CDR3 reads TGTGCCAGCAGCTATCTACCGGTCTCTAGCACAGATACGCAGTATTTT. As protein: CASSYLPVSSTDTQYF. The whole variable domain, remainder taken from reference TRBV11-1 and TRBJ2-3, is EAEVAQSPRYKITEKSQAVAFWCDPISGHATLYWYRQILGQGPELLVQFQDESVVDDSQLPKDRFSAERLKGVDSTLKIQPAELGDSAMYLCASSYLPVSSTDTQYFGPGTRLTVL.

This clone appeared a few times. The V call is TRBV6-1, the J call TRBJ1-6, with D hard to call. The ends were cut back, 2 bases at V and 7 bases at J, with 9 bases in the middle. This CDR3 is built from 14 residues. Per the germline V gene, CDR1 is MNHNS and CDR2 is SASEGT. In DNA, the CDR3 is TGTGCCAGCAGTGAATATGGCAGAAATTCACCCCTCCACTTT. Translated: CASSEYGRNSPLHF.

The V and J genes are TRBV2 and TRBJ1-2, with 8 positions matching TRBD1. CDR1 and CDR2 from the germline V gene are SNHLY and FYNNEI. J was trimmed by 0 bases and V by 9 bases; bases with no gene match: 6. The CDR3 runs 14 residues. Here the CDR3 DNA reads TGTGCCAGAGAACAGGACAGGGCTAACTATGGCTACACCTTC. Amino acids: CAREQDRANYGYTF.

The chain has TRBV5-6 and TRBJ1-1; D may be TRBD1 (6 bases). This CDR3 region has 15 residues. Germline CDR1 SGHDT, CDR2 YYEEEE. Trimming pared 0 bases from V and 1 base from J, leaving 10 bases between. The chain's CDR3 is CASSLGGGGNTEAFF. CDR3 DNA: TGTGCCAGCAGCTTGGGAGGGGGGGGGAACACTGAAGCTTTCTTT.